This TCR beta chain stems from a study of siplizumab effects on memory and regulatory T cells. Unmatched junction bases numbered 11, after V lost 8 bases and J lost 2 bases. The CDR3 totals 16 residues. Germline loops: CDR1 MGHRA, CDR2 YSYEKL. Study observations and caveats: Unstimulated subset assignment was obtained for only a minor fraction of alloreactive clones. Tregs proliferating in siplizumab cultures lacked confirmation of their suppressive function. Naive T cells looked more diverse than memory cells and looked like major alloresponse contributors.

Of note for this clone: Antigen unknown.

TCR templates numbering 75,000 to 100,000 were assayed per sample. TCRdb keeps only in-frame clones here, not all; method: immunoSEQ multiplex PCR. The data contain roughly 100,000 clones, 93% of them singletons. This TCR was recovered from a human donor in good health. The specimen sequenced was CD4+ T cells sorted from blood. The chain uses TRBV4-1 and TRBJ2-1, with 8 bases identical to TRBD1. DNA of the CDR3: TGCGCCAGCCTCGCCCGGACAGGGTCTCCCTACAATGAGCAGTTCTTC. Its protein product is CASLARTGSPYNEQFF.